This T cell receptor (beta chain) stems from a study of T cells after yellow fever vaccination (dated by TCRdb to about 2019). Describing the broader study: The SMART-Seq v4 Ultra Low Input RNA kit was used to prepare libraries from fractions with low cell numbers. To track T-cell clones before and after primary and booster YFV17D yellow fever vaccination, bulk TCR alpha and beta repertoires were sequenced longitudinally. Bulk PBMC replicates and cell subsets were isolated from blood drawn at multiple timepoints before and after both primary and secondary immunization. Two healthy male donors, one aged 18 to 30 and one aged 30 to 40 years, made up the cohort.

The treatment or condition label, as the study defines it: live attenuated yellow fever vaccine strain. At every blood-draw timepoint, two biological replicates of bulk PBMCs were collected. PBMCs were isolated from peripheral blood using a standard Ficoll-Paque protocol. TriZol was used to extract RNA from bulk PBMCs, from CD4 and CD8 fractions, and from dextramer-positive and dextramer-negative fractions. The paper's findings and limits, for the study overall: Only a couple of donors were included in the study, so the extent to which the findings can be generalized is limited. After the booster, most clones that had expanded after primary vaccination were detected again (approximately 96% of CD4 and more than 85% of CD8), suggesting broad maintenance of memory. The secondary T-cell response was found to be weaker but faster than the primary response, with a peak reached on day 5 rather than on day 15. A small fraction of clonotypes showed up in both the CD4 and CD8 compartments, probably as a result of convergent recombination. Because abundant contaminating clonotypes from the bulk population could be contained in FACS-sorted repertoires, computational filtering was required.

Reading the germline V gene (reference sequence) gives CDR1 LNHDA and CDR2 SQIVND. The CDR3 runs 14 amino acids, cysteine and phenylalanine included. The kept DNA is CDR3 alone, 42 bases in frame from the first base. Between the V and J ends, shortened by 0 bases and 5 bases respectively, the junction contains 10 bases. This clonotype occurred a few times. There is no known antigen for this receptor. One base away there is no much larger clone; base qualities are not given. Sequencer: Illumina NovaSeq 6000. Synthesis of TCR cDNA relied on 5'RACE template switching, a step that introduced a universal primer site along with unique molecular identifiers. Priming for cDNA synthesis came from both the TCR alpha and TCR beta constant segments. Libraries were amplified in two PCR steps, with sample barcodes and sequencing adapters added in the second step. Sequencing of libraries was performed on Illumina HiSeq 2500 (2x100 bp) or NovaSeq (2x150 bp). The study's own analysis went as follows. MIGEC handled demultiplexing of reads and collapsing into UMI consensus sequences, while MiXCR performed V(D)J alignment. Vaccine-responding clonotypes were identified with edgeR using replicate PBMC samples, with FDR below 0.01 and a log2 fold change above 5 up to day 15 being required. Bulk clonotypes were assigned CD4 or CD8 identity according to which sequenced CD4 or CD8 repertoire held them at higher abundance. The public reads were reanalyzed by TCRdb: fastp trimming at Q25, MiXCR alignment, in-frame beta chains only. Every CDR3 protein is listed once, alongside the most common genes and DNA of its rows. The V and J calls here are based on TCRdb, not the publication. Across this sample there are fewer than 350,000 distinct CDR3 sequences, with approximately 3.9% seen only once. The ten top clones hold around 22% of the sample.

The sequencing used PBMCs, collected on the day of the yellow fever booster vaccination. This clonotype originated in a man younger than 35 who received the YFV17D yellow fever vaccine. Recombination connected TRBV19 to TRBJ2-5; the D gene is unclear. The DNA sequence is given as TGTGCCAGTAGTATAGAGCTAGAAGAGGAGACCCAGTACTTC. This gives the protein CASSIELEEETQYF.